The 17 T cell receptor beta chains in this list originate from one sample, sequenced in a study of T-cell reconstitution after alpha-beta-depleted transplantation in children. Preparation of the TCRbeta library involved a method that used unique molecular identifiers. A single record per CDR3 protein comes from TCRdb applying MiXCR to the PCR reads. The sample comprises about 250,000 distinct CDR3 sequences, under 30% of which are singletons, and under 5.5% rests with the top ten. Source: PBMCs, mostly from graft donor cells, taken 360 days after TCRalphabeta/CD19-depleted stem cell transplant. The receptors come from a female patient between 2 and 15 years old who had a stem cell transplant for congenital amegakaryocytic thrombocytopenia, so the T cells may come from the graft donor.

CDR3 in DNA: TGTGCCAGCTCACCACCGATGGGGACTGAAGCTTTCTTT. This translates into CASSPPMGTEAFF. The chain combines TRBV18 with TRBJ1-1, with D unresolved. Looked up from germline, CDR1 is KGHSH and CDR2 is LQKENI. The CDR3 loop spans 13 amino acids. V was cut by 0 bases and J by 5 bases, with 7 bases left in between.

This clonotype was counted a few times. CDR3 sequence (DNA): TGTGCCAGTAGTATAAGTGGCACCTCTGGAAACACCATATATTTT. Its translation: CASSISGTSGNTIYF. This chain links TRBV19 with TRBJ1-3; D is uncertain. The CDR3 is 15 amino acids. V was trimmed by 2 bases and J by 0 bases, leaving 8 bases between them. The germline V gene encodes CDR1 LNHDA and CDR2 SQIVND (reference sequence).

There are many counts of this clonotype. This chain connects TRBV10-3 to TRBJ2-1, with D tentatively TRBD1 (6 bases). Germline V CDR1 and CDR2: ENHRY, SYGVKD. The CDR3 sequence is 13 residues long. Deletions cut 10 bases from V and 4 bases from J, with 14 bases between. This CDR3 reads CATTGHQYNEQFF. CDR3 sequence (DNA): TGTGCCACCACGGGACATCAATACAATGAGCAGTTCTTC.

This clonotype was seen many times. The chain joins TRBV20-1 to TRBJ1-2, with 10 nucleotides matching TRBD1. CDR3 length: 17 amino acids. The junction had 14 bases not matched to a gene; V was cut back by 3 bases and J by 4 bases. Looked up from germline, CDR1 is DFQATT and CDR2 is SNEGSKA (reference sequence). CDR3 amino acids: CSARGAPGTGAPYGYTF. For the CDR3, the DNA is TGCAGTGCTAGGGGCGCCCCCGGGACAGGGGCCCCCTATGGCTACACCTTC.

This clonotype was observed a handful of times. J is TRBJ1-6 and V is TRBV24-1; TRBD1 is a possible D gene (5 bases). CDR3 size: 15 residues. The germline V and J ends were trimmed by 3 bases and 0 bases, with 5 bases remaining between them. Germline V gives CDR1 KGHDR, CDR2 SFDVKD. The CDR3: CATSDGGSYNSPLHF. The CDR3 region has the DNA TGTGCCACCAGTGATGGGGGCTCCTATAATTCACCCCTCCACTTT.

The V call is TRBV28, the J call TRBJ1-5; weak D call: TRBD1 (6 bases). Germline V gene data show CDR1 as MDHEN and CDR2 as SYDVKM. V was pared by 5 bases and J by 6 bases, with 11 bases between. The CDR3 consists of 13 residues. The CDR3 region is CASSAADSQPQHF. For the CDR3, the DNA is TGTGCCAGCAGTGCGGCGGACAGTCAGCCCCAGCATTTT. Looking up the rest from reference TRBV28 and TRBJ1-5 gives the full variable domain: DVKVTQSSRYLVKRTGEKVFLECVQDMDHENMFWYRQDPGLGLRLIYFSYDVKMKEKGDIPEGYSVSREKKERFSLILESASTNQTSMYLCASSAADSQPQHFGDGTRLSIL.

This clonotype was found many times. V gene TRBV12-3 or TRBV12-4 combines with J gene TRBJ1-5; D possibly corresponds to TRBD1 (6 bases). The CDR3 runs 13 residues. Trimming took 7 bases from V and 4 from J, leaving 11 bases between them. In DNA form, the CDR3 reads TGTGCCAGCACGACAGGCACTAATCAGCCCCAGCATTTT. It translates to CASTTGTNQPQHF.

As concerns this clonotype: Possible read error: a much larger clone is one base away. The chain couples TRBV12-3 or TRBV12-4 to TRBJ2-2; maybe TRBD2 (5 bases). This CDR3 region has 12 residues. In nucleotides, the CDR3 is TGTGCCAGCAGTTTGTTCGCCGGGGAGCCGTTTTTT. It encodes CASSLFAGEPFF.

This clonotype was seen more than once but under ten times. The rearrangement uses TRBV4-3 and TRBJ2-1, with D perhaps being TRBD1 or TRBD2 (6 bases each). CDR1 and CDR2 (germline): LGHNA, YSLEER. The V gene lost 0 bases and the J gene lost 4 bases, with 16 bases spanning the gap. This CDR3 region has 17 residues. CDR3 sequence: CASSQDPSRGGYNEQFF. The CDR3 nucleotides read TGCGCCAGCAGCCAAGATCCCTCCAGGGGAGGTTACAATGAGCAGTTCTTC.

This chain joins TRBV5-1 and TRBJ2-3; D is undetermined. CDR1 SGHRS and CDR2 YFSETQ come from the germline V gene. This CDR3 has 13 residues. V lost 0 bases, J lost 4 bases, and 6 bases lay in between. The CDR3 region is CASSLGVADTQYF. The DNA for the CDR3 is TGCGCCAGCAGCTTGGGAGTCGCAGATACGCAGTATTTT. Full variable domain (outside the CDR3, taken from reference TRBV5-1 and TRBJ2-3): KAGVTQTPRYLIKTRGQQVTLSCSPISGHRSVSWYQQTPGQGLQFLFEYFSETQRNKGNFPGRFSGRQFSNSRSEMNVSTLELGDSALYLCASSLGVADTQYFGPGTRLTVL.

There are a few counts of this clonotype. The chain has TRBV6-5 and TRBJ2-7; TRBD1 is a possible D gene (5 bases). CDR1 and CDR2 (germline): MNHEY, SVGAGI. The CDR3 sequence is 12 residues long. V was trimmed by 6 bases and J by 6 bases, leaving 12 bases between them. The CDR3 spells CASRNKQAEQYF. The CDR3 region has the DNA TGTGCCAGCAGAAATAAACAGGCCGAGCAGTACTTC.

This clonotype was seen a few times. The chain employs TRBV4-2 and TRBJ2-1, with a tentative D call TRBD1 (6 bases). The CDR3 has 15 amino acids. Trimming cost V 0 bases and J 8 bases, with 14 bases left between them. Germline-derived CDR1 and CDR2 are LGHNA and YNFKEQ. CDR3 sequence reads: CASSQDHREGYEQFF. CDR3 in DNA: TGTGCCAGCAGCCAAGACCACAGGGAAGGCTATGAGCAGTTCTTC.

This clonotype appeared a few times. The chain is built from TRBV4-1 and TRBJ2-6; D not resolved. The length of the CDR3 is 15 residues. Looked up from germline, CDR1 is MGHRA and CDR2 is YSYEKL. V lost 3 bases to trimming and J lost 0 bases, with 6 bases between them. This CDR3 is CASSQGSSGANVLTF. In nucleotides, the CDR3 is TGCGCCAGCAGCCAGGGAAGCTCTGGGGCCAACGTCCTGACTTTC.

In its sample, this clonotype was seen a few times. The chain joins TRBV9 to TRBJ2-2; D is possibly TRBD1 or TRBD2 (5 bases each). Germline-derived CDR1 and CDR2 are SGDLS and YYNGEE. The CDR3 loop spans 15 amino acids. V lost 5 bases and J lost 0, with 11 bases in between. CDR3 DNA sequence: TGTGCCAGCAGACCGGGGCTTACGAACACCGGGGAGCTGTTTTTT. As protein: CASRPGLTNTGELFF.

The CDR3 region has the DNA TGTGCCAGCAGTGAATTTGCACAAGAGACCCAGTACTTC. It encodes CASSEFAQETQYF. The chain joins TRBV25-1 to TRBJ2-5, with no clear D. Germline CDR1 MGHDK, CDR2 SYGVNS. CDR3 size: 13 residues. The V and J ends lost 1 base and 2 bases respectively, with 5 bases between them. Together with reference TRBV25-1 and TRBJ2-5, the CDR3 gives the full variable domain: EADIYQTPRYLVIGTGKKITLECSQTMGHDKMYWYQQDPGMELHLIHYSYGVNSTEKGDLSSESTVSRIRTEHFPLTLESARPSHTSQYLCASSEFAQETQYFGPGTRLLVL.

V usage is TRBV20-1 and J usage is TRBJ1-5, with D perhaps TRBD1 (5 bases). V dropped 1 base and J dropped 6 bases, with 13 bases sitting between them. Germline CDR1 and CDR2: DFQATT and SNEGSKA (reference sequence). The CDR3 has 14 residues. The CDR3 bases are TGCAGTGCTAGAGTGCTGGGGGAAAGTCAGCCCCAGCATTTT. Its protein is CSARVLGESQPQHF.

This clonotype was recorded a few times. The V call is TRBV28, the J call TRBJ2-2; D unresolved. V lost 7 bases, J lost 5 bases, and 11 bases lay in between. In germline, CDR1 is MDHEN, CDR2 SYDVKM. This CDR3 has 13 amino acids. DNA for the CDR3: TGTGCCAGCACCAAGACCAATACCGGGGAGCTGTTTTTT. It translates to CASTKTNTGELFF.